This entry features one T cell receptor beta chain sequence. Its antigen is undetermined. This record comes from a study of shared clonotypes between healthy human individuals. Study observations and caveats: Sequencing depth was expected to affect clonotype sharing among donors.

In germline, CDR1 is SGDLS, CDR2 YYNGEE. The CDR3 is 15 residues long. V was pared by 4 bases and J by 3 bases, with 15 bases between. Genomic DNA (from each subset) was split evenly across several immunoSEQ plates. Here immunoSEQ multiplex PCR was the method, and the copy in TCRdb shows in-frame clones only, minus some. The repertoire has about 490,000 clones, around four fifths of them found once; the top ten carry more than 10%. Sequenced input: PBMCs. This sequence originates from a woman between 35 and 50 years old in good health. Some clones in this sample may be carry-over from other donors' samples. The rearrangement uses TRBV9 and TRBJ2-3; the D gene is possibly TRBD2 (7 bases). The CDR3 region is CASSLGGGETDTQYF. The CDR3 region has the DNA TGTGCCAGCAGCCTAGGGGGGGGCGAAACAGATACGCAGTATTTT.